The TCR beta chain under discussion was sequenced for a study of CD8 T cells in Susac syndrome. Overall study findings and caveats: The study conceded that relatively few individuals underwent its TCR sequencing and HLA analysis.

On this clonotype itself: Its antigen is as yet unknown.

Sequencing of TCR beta covered CD8+ and CD4+ T cells obtained from blood. Through negative isolation, CD4+ and CD8+ T cells were obtained, while TEMRA cells were enriched using FACS. With random hexamers, reverse transcription was performed on about 0.5 to 1 ug of RNA. Multiplex PCR with immunoSEQ amplified the TCR beta CDR3 across 54 Vbeta and 13 Jbeta. TCRdb redid the calling of the immunoSEQ multiplex PCR reads with MiXCR, one entry per CDR3 protein. The sample lists roughly 130,000 distinct CDR3 sequences; more than 90% were seen once. The clonotype comes from a human donor in good health. Sequencing was performed on CD4+ T cells from PBMCs.

In DNA form, the CDR3 reads TGTGCCAGCAGTTTACCCCAGGGCCCCTATGGCTACACCTTC. Translated: CASSLPQGPYGYTF. The chain employs TRBV28 and TRBJ1-2; maybe TRBD1 (5 bases). V lost 2 bases and J 4 bases, leaving 11 bases between the germline ends. CDR1 is MDHEN and CDR2 is SYDVKM in the germline V gene. The CDR3 runs 14 residues.